The 11 T cell receptor beta chains below come from one sample, sequenced in a study of Ad26.COV2.S vaccination and SARS-CoV-2 variants. Treatment given: some 20 received Ad26.COV2.S at low or high dose, single or two shots; about five received placebo; per-sample allocation not given. After the first vaccine or placebo injection, samples were drawn on day 63. Sequencing was performed with immunoSEQ multiplex PCR; in TCRdb, only in-frame clones are kept and a portion is missing. Of roughly 390,000 clones listed, roughly nine tenths were seen once; the top ten hold roughly 3.5%. This sample comprised peripheral blood, obtained in a trial of Ad26.COV2.S vaccine versus placebo. Receptors originate from a person between 18 and 65 years old who received the Ad26.COV2.S COVID-19 vaccine or a placebo.

The chain joins TRBV27 to TRBJ1-5; the D gene is possibly TRBD1 (6 bases). Germline values: CDR1 MNHEY, CDR2 SMNVEV (reference sequence). V was pared by 4 bases and J by 1 base, with 14 bases between. CDR3 size: 16 residues. The CDR3 sequence: CASSSAGGRSNQPQHF. The CDR3 DNA reads as TGTGCCAGCAGTTCTGCCGGGGGGCGGAGCAATCAGCCCCAGCATTTT.

V gene TRBV18 combines with J gene TRBJ1-1, with 8 positions matching TRBD1. J lost 5 bases, V lost 4 bases, and 9 bases had no gene match. CDR1 KGHSH and CDR2 LQKENI come from the germline V gene. CDR3 size: 15 residues. CDR3 coding DNA: TGTGCCAGCTCACACTCGACAGGGGAGGGGACTGAAGCTTTCTTT. Translated: CASSHSTGEGTEAFF.

The chain joins TRBV3-1 (or the pseudogene TRBV3-2) to TRBJ1-6; 8 nucleotides match TRBD1. The V gene's germline CDR1 is LGHDT and CDR2 YNNKEL (reference sequence). V shed 5 bases, J shed 7 bases, and the junction held 7 bases outside the gene matches. The CDR3 contains 15 residues. In DNA, the CDR3 is TGTGCCAGCAGCGGCGGACAGGGTGAAAATTCACCCCTCCACTTT. Its protein product is CASSGGQGENSPLHF.

V usage is TRBV7-6 and J usage is TRBJ2-7; D not certain. V lost 4 bases and J 2 bases, leaving 15 bases between the germline ends. The germline CDR1 and CDR2 sequences are SGHVS and FNYEAQ. The CDR3 length is 15 residues. The chain's CDR3 is CASSSDVVGTYEQYF. CDR3 DNA: TGTGCCAGCAGCTCGGACGTAGTGGGGACCTACGAGCAGTACTTC.

The chain couples TRBV4-3 to TRBJ2-2, with 8 bases fitting TRBD1. V shed 1 base and J 7 bases; nucleotides not matched to a gene: 5. This CDR3 region has 15 residues. Germline CDR1 reads LGHNA; CDR2 reads YSLEER. The CDR3 loop reads CASSQGRGRVGELFF. The CDR3 DNA sequence: TGCGCCAGCAGCCAAGGCAGGGGGCGGGTCGGGGAGCTGTTTTTT.

V gene TRBV19 combines with J gene TRBJ2-2; D gene uncertain. CDR3 length: 13 residues. Deletions cut 6 bases from V and 2 bases from J, with 7 bases between. Germline lookup yields CDR1 LNHDA and CDR2 SQIVND (reference sequence). CDR3 bases: TGTGCCAGTAGACTCCTAAACACCGGGGAGCTGTTTTTT. It codes for CASRLLNTGELFF.

This clone has a single count. The chain employs TRBV6-5 and TRBJ1-4; the D gene is possibly TRBD1 (5 bases). The V gene lost 3 bases and the J gene lost 5 bases, with 10 bases spanning the gap. From germline, CDR1 is MNHEY and CDR2 SVGAGI. The CDR3 sequence is 14 residues long. In DNA, the CDR3 is TGTGCCAGCAGTTATCTGGGGCGGAATGAAAAACTGTTTTTT. Protein product: CASSYLGRNEKLFF.

Of note for this clone: This sample also contains other DNA sequences that code for the same CDR3. The chain couples TRBV24-1 to TRBJ2-1; 7 positions agree with TRBD1. Germline V gene data show CDR1 as KGHDR and CDR2 as SFDVKD. This CDR3 contains 14 residues. With V trimmed by 2 bases and J by 5 bases, 2 bases remained unmatched. CDR3 nucleotide sequence: TGTGCCACCAGTGATTCCGGGACAGACAATGAGCAGTTCTTC. This codes for CATSDSGTDNEQFF.

The gene calls are TRBV12-3 or TRBV12-4 and TRBJ2-3; D gene unclear. This CDR3 has 13 residues. Trimming cost V 4 bases and J 2 bases, with 7 bases left between them. DNA for the CDR3: TGTGCCAGCAGTTCGCTCCACACAGATACGCAGTATTTT. Protein: CASSSLHTDTQYF.

The V and J genes are TRBV7-2 and TRBJ1-2; D not certain. Germline CDR1 reads SGHTA; CDR2 reads FQGNSA. There are 13 residues in the CDR3. V dropped 0 bases and J dropped 6 bases, with 8 bases sitting between them. CDR3 sequence: CASSLAGFNGYTF. The CDR3 DNA sequence: TGTGCCAGCAGCTTAGCGGGCTTTAATGGCTACACCTTC.

This chain links TRBV6-5 with TRBJ2-1; no clear D. V was shortened by 5 bases and J by 7 bases, with 12 bases between the two germline ends. This CDR3 is 13 amino acids long. The germline CDR1 and CDR2 sequences are MNHEY and SVGAGI. The CDR3 DNA follows: TGTGCCAGCAGTCCCCCCCCCGCTAATGAGCAGTTCTTC. Amino acids: CASSPPPANEQFF.